This entry describes one T cell receptor (beta chain). With 6 bases removed from V and 10 bases from J, the gap between germline ends came to 19 bases. There are 14 residues in the CDR3. Germline lookup yields CDR1 MNHEY and CDR2 SVGAGI. The table came from immunoSEQ multiplex PCR; TCRdb's copy has only in-frame clones and leaves some out. The data show tens of thousands of clones, 80% to 95% seen once. The sample comes from a study of lymphopenia after photon versus proton radiotherapy. The chain links TRBV6-5 to TRBJ1-5; a weak D match, TRBD1 (5 bases). The sample consisted of peripheral blood, taken from a patient treated with proton-based radiotherapy. The sequence was collected from a woman aged 70 to 79 with pancreatic cancer. Some clones in this sample may be carry-over from other donors' samples. Here the CDR3 reads CASSLHRTDFPQHF. CDR3 nucleotides: TGTGCCAGCAGCCTCCACAGGACTGATTTCCCCCAGCATTTT.